Listed below are T cell receptor beta chains from one sample, sequenced in a study of T cell repertoires in cytomegalovirus infection. One entry per CDR3 protein, called by TCRdb with MiXCR from the reads. This table holds some 500,000 distinct CDR3 sequences, 30% to 40% found once. No cognate antigen is known for these TCRs. The source was cultured PBMCs, collected from culture after CMV antigen stimulation. These receptors were obtained from a human donor in good health (CMV status not recorded). Some clones in this sample may be carry-over from other donors' samples. Each CDR3 is given with its conserved first and last residue. The size entry is marked missing in some rows and otherwise reads once, few, many or a size class.

abundance | j_gene | v_gene | len | CDR3aa
NA | TRBJ2-7 | TRBV27 | 15 | CASTWGAGGLYEQYF
once | TRBJ2-5 | TRBV20-1 | 12 | CSASTGKETQYF
few | TRBJ1-1 | TRBV12-3/TRBV12-4 | 12 | CASKRESTEAFF
NA | TRBJ1-5 | TRBV5-1 | 16 | CASSLTGPKSNQPQHF
once | TRBJ2-7 | TRBV20-1 | 14 | CSAAHGQGANEQYF
NA | TRBJ1-1 | TRBV12-3/TRBV12-4 | 13 | CASSLAGPVEAFF
few | TRBJ2-2 | TRBV7-6 | 13 | CASSIQGTGELFF
once | TRBJ1-4 | TRBV11-2 | 15 | CASSFRDSFNEKLFF
many | TRBJ2-5 | TRBV6-2/TRBV6-3 | 13 | CASTQPPLETQYF
few | TRBJ1-1 | TRBV28 | 14 | CASSFGTTDTEAFF
NA | TRBJ2-1 | TRBV11-1 | 17 | CASSLIRSSGSYNEQFF